This is a list of T cell receptor beta chains from one sample in a study of T cell responses to AZD1222 COVID-19 vaccine. The repertoire was sequenced with immunoSEQ multiplex PCR; TCRdb's copy has only in-frame clones and lacks some. The sample lists more than 75,000 clones; about 90% were seen once. The material was peripheral blood, obtained on day 0 of AZD1222 vaccination. The receptors were sampled from an adult in good health. CDR3s include the opening cysteine and the closing phenylalanine or tryptophan. A D gene is named only where the DNA matches it firmly.

TRBV6-4 . CASSDSFVRGGWSEQFF
TRBV2 . CARPRNGLDNNEQFF
TRBV6-5 TRBD2 CASTREEGTDTQYF
TRBV5-1 . CASSSDIFYYEQYF
TRBV5-1 . CASSPVAGLEGYTF
TRBV19 . CASSKGNIRTEAFF
TRBV29-1 . CSVERADTQYF
TRBV27 . CASSFLSPFTLHF
TRBV29-1 TRBD1 CRTGSPGYGYTF
TRBV28 TRBD1 CASSLLTGDEQYF
TRBV4-3 . CASSQASRSSYNSPLHF
TRBV24-1 TRBD1 CATSDPGTGGVETQYF
TRBV10-3 TRBD2 CAISERREERDEQYF
TRBV28 TRBD1 CASSSRTGGPEKLFF
TRBV12-5 TRBD1 CATQGANEQFF
TRBV6-5 . CASSYSQGTNTEAFF
TRBV5-6 . CASSLQADEQYF
TRBV7-7 . CASSQEVLGSSYNEQFF
TRBV15 . CATSRDQRDTQYF
TRBV20-1 TRBD2 CSASPPSGGNYEQYF
TRBV28 . CATGRINQPQHF
TRBV7-2 . CASSPGPRVEKLFF
TRBV2 . CASSEAGETQYF
TRBV15 . CATSRELGLAADTQYF
TRBV4-3 TRBD2 CASSQDRLAGGETQYF
TRBV7-6 TRBD2 CASSLAGGDYNEQFF
TRBV7-8 . CASRGGGGPYNEQFF
TRBV2 . CASSDRPGKQFF
TRBV3-1/TRBV3-2 . CASSQVLVAEGYTF
TRBV3-1/TRBV3-2 . CASSQDLAEQETQYF
TRBV30 TRBD2 CAWGEVGLDPLRQYF
TRBV6-5 . CAIGRGLAAYNEQFF
TRBV6-2/TRBV6-3 TRBD2 CASSLRTSGSKFNEQFF
TRBV5-4 TRBD2 CASRRWTSRLETQYF